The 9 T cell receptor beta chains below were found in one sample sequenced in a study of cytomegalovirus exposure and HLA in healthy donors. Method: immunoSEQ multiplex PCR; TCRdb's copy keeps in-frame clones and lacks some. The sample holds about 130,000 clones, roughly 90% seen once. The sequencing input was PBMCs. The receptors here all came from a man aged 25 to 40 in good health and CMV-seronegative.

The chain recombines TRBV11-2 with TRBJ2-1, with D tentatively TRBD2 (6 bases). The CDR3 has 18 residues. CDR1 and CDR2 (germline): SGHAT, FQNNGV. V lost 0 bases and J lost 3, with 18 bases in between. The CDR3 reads CASSLDRRGLKNYNEQFF. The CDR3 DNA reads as TGTGCCAGCAGCTTAGATCGGCGGGGACTCAAAAACTACAATGAGCAGTTCTTC.

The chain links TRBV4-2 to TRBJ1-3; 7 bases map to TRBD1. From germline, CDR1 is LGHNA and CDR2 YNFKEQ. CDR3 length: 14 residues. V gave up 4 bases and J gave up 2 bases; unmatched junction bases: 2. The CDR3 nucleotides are TGTGCCAGCAGCCTCGACAGGGCTGGAAACACCATATATTTT. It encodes CASSLDRAGNTIYF.

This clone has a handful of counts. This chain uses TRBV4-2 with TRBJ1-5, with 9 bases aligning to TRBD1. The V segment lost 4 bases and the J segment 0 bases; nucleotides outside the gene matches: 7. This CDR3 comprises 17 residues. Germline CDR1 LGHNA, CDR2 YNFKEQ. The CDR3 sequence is CASSRDRVEYSNQPQHF. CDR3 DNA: TGTGCCAGCAGCCGGGACAGGGTGGAGTATAGCAATCAGCCCCAGCATTTT.

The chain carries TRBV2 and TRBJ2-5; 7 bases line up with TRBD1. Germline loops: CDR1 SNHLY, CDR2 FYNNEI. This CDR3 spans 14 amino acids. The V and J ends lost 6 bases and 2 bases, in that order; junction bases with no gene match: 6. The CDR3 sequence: CASRAGTAQETQYF. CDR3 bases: TGTGCCAGCAGAGCCGGGACAGCTCAAGAGACCCAGTACTTC.

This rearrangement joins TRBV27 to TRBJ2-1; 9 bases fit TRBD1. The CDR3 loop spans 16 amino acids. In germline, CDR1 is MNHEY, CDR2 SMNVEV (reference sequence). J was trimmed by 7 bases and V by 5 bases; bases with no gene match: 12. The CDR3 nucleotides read TGTGCCAGCAGTACCCAAGGGACAGGGCTTCGGAATGAGCAGTTCTTC. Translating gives CASSTQGTGLRNEQFF.

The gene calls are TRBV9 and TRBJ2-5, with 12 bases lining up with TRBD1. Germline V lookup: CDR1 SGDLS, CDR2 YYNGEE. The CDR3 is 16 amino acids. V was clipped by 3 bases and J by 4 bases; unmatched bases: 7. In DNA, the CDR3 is TGTGCCAGCAGCGCCGGCCGGGACAGGGGGCTAGAGACCCAGTACTTC. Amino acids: CASSAGRDRGLETQYF.

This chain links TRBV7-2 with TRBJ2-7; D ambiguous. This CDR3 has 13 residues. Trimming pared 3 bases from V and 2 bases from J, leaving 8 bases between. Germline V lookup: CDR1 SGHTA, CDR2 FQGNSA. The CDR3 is CASSFGRTYEQYF. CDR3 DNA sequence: TGTGCCAGCAGCTTTGGCAGAACCTACGAGCAGTACTTC. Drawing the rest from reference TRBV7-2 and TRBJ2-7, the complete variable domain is GAGVSQSPSNKVTEKGKDVELRCDPISGHTALYWYRQSLGQGLEFLIYFQGNSAPDKSGLPSDRFSAERTGGSVSTLTIQRTQQEDSAVYLCASSFGRTYEQYFGPGTRLTVT.

This chain's CDR3 is CASSQGVNTEAFF. CDR3 DNA sequence: TGTGCCAGCAGTCAGGGGGTGAACACTGAAGCTTTCTTT. This chain links TRBV28 with TRBJ1-1; 7 positions match TRBD1. This CDR3 is built from 13 residues. Germline-derived CDR1 and CDR2 are MDHEN and SYDVKM. J was trimmed by 0 bases and V by 5 bases; bases with no gene match: 0.

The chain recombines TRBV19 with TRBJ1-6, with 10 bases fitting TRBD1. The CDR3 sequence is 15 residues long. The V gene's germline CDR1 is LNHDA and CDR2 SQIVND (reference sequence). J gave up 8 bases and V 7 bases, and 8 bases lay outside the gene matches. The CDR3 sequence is CASTSRDRGYSPLHF. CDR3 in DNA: TGTGCCAGTACCTCACGGGACAGGGGATATTCACCCCTCCACTTT.